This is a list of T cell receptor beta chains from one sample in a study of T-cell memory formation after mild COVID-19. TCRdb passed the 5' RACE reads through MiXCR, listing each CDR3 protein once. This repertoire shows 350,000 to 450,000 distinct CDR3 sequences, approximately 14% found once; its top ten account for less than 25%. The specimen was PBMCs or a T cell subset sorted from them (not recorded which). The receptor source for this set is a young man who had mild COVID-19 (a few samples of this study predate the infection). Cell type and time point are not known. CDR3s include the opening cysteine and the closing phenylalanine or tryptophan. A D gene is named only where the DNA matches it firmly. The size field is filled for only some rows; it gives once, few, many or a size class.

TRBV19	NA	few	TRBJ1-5	CASSELTGQGNQPQHF	TGTGCCAGTAGTGAACTAACAGGGCAGGGTAATCAGCCCCAGCATTTT
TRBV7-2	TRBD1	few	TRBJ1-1	CASSSGQPGVAFF	TGTGCCAGCAGCTCGGGACAGCCGGGGGTGGCTTTCTTT
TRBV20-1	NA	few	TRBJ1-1	CSADRPLQTEAFF	TGCAGTGCAGACCGACCCCTTCAAACTGAAGCTTTCTTT
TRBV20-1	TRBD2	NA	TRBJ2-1	CSALNSRGGNEQFF	TGCAGTGCCCTCAACTCTCGGGGGGGCAATGAGCAGTTCTTC
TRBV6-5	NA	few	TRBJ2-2	CASRTTVNTGELFF	TGTGCCAGCAGGACGACAGTTAACACCGGGGAGCTGTTTTTT
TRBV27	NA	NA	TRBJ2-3	CASSLSIIAADTQYF	TGTGCCAGCAGTTTATCTATCATAGCCGCAGATACGCAGTATTTT
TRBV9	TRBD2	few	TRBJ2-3	CASSVLAGAGADTQYF	TGTGCCAGCAGCGTACTAGCGGGGGCCGGGGCAGATACGCAGTATTTT
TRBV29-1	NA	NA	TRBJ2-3	CSAQRITDTQYF	TGCAGCGCGCAGCGGATCACAGATACGCAGTATTTT
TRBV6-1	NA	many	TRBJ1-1	CASSEGPGFAEAFF	TGTGCCAGCAGTGAAGGACCAGGGTTCGCTGAAGCTTTCTTT
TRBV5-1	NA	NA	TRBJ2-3	CASSSPGRSTDTQYF	TGCGCCAGCAGCAGCCCGGGGAGAAGCACAGATACGCAGTATTTT
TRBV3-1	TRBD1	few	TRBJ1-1	CASSQEDRAAFF	TGTGCCAGCAGCCAAGAAGACAGGGCAGCTTTCTTT
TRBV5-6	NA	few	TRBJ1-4	CASSPGDFNEKLFF	TGTGCCAGCAGCCCCGGGGATTTTAATGAAAAACTGTTTTTT
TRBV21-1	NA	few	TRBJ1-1	CASRAWRGTGWNTEAFF	TGTGCCAGCCGCGCCTGGCGGGGGACAGGTTGGAACACTGAAGCTTTCTTT
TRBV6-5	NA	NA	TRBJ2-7	CASSGRLFTYEQYF	TGTGCCAGCAGTGGACGACTTTTTACCTACGAGCAGTACTTC
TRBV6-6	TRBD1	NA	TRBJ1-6	CASSYGTESSYNSPLHF	TGTGCCAGCAGTTACGGGACAGAGAGCTCCTATAATTCACCCCTCCACTTT
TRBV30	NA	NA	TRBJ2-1	CAWSSGSSYNEQFF	TGTGCCTGGAGTTCGGGAAGCTCCTACAATGAGCAGTTCTTC